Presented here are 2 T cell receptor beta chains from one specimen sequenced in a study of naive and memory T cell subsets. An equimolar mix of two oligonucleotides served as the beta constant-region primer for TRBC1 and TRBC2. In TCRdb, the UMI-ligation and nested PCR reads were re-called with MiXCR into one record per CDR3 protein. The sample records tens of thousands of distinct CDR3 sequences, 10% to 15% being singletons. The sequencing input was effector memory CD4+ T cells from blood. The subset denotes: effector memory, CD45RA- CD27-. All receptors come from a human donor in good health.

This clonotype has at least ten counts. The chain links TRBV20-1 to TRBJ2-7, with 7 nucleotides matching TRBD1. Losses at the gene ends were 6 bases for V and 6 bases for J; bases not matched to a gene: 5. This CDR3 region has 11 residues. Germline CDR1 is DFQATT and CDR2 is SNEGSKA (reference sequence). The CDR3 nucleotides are TGCAGTGCACCGACAGGGAGCGAGCAGTACTTC. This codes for CSAPTGSEQYF.

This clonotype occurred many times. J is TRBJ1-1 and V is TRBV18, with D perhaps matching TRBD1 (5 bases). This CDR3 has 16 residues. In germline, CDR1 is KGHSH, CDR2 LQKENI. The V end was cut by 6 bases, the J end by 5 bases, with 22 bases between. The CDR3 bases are TGTGCCAGCTCGCCCAATGGGCCAGGCGGGGGAACTGAAGCTTTCTTT. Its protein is CASSPNGPGGGTEAFF.